The T cell receptor beta chain under discussion was sequenced for a study of shared clonotypes between healthy human individuals. The CDR3 is 12 amino acids. V lost 2 bases and J lost 3, with 5 bases in between. Germline V gene lookup returns CDR1 SGHKS and CDR2 YYEKEE (reference sequence). All the donors were Caucasian adults who lived in Nashville, Tennessee. This clone was observed a single time. Antigen: not known. The table came from immunoSEQ multiplex PCR; TCRdb's copy has only in-frame clones and leaves some out. The data contain some 1,600,000 clones, 95% to 99% of them singletons. Study-wide points: Naive CD4 clonotype sharing across a few donors was 4% to 5.5%. Apart from blood, nothing was sampled; tissue repertoires likely differ.

The source is a man in his thirties or forties in good health. The chain employs TRBV5-5 and TRBJ2-5; D remains ambiguous. The source material was naive CD4+ T cells sorted from blood. Subset given: CD45RA+ positively selected. CDR3 region: CASSFTEETQYF. CDR3 nucleotide sequence: TGTGCCAGCAGCTTTACTGAAGAGACCCAGTACTTC.